The clone carrying this T cell receptor beta chain was seen a few times. The germline V gene encodes CDR1 MNHNS and CDR2 SASEGT. CDR3 length: 13 residues. Trimming cost V 2 bases and J 1 base, with 4 bases left between them. The data were taken from a study of cytomegalovirus exposure and HLA in healthy donors. The table came from immunoSEQ multiplex PCR; TCRdb's copy has only in-frame clones and leaves some out. The sample includes 120,000 to 150,000 clones, 84% of them seen just once. The sequence derives from a woman aged 30 to 39 in good health and CMV-seronegative. The V gene is TRBV6-1, the J gene TRBJ2-3, with D uncertain. The specimen sequenced was PBMCs. CDR3: CASSEQGTDTQYF. The CDR3 DNA is TGTGCCAGCAGTGAACAGGGCACAGATACGCAGTATTTT.